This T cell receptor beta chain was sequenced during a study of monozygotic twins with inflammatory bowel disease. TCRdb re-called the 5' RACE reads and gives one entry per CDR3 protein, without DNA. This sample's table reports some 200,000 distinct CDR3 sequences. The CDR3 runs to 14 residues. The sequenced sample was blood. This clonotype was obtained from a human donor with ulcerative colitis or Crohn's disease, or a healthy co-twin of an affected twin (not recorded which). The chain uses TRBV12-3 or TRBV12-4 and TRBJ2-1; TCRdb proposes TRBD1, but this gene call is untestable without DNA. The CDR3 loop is CASNPPLRTREQFF.